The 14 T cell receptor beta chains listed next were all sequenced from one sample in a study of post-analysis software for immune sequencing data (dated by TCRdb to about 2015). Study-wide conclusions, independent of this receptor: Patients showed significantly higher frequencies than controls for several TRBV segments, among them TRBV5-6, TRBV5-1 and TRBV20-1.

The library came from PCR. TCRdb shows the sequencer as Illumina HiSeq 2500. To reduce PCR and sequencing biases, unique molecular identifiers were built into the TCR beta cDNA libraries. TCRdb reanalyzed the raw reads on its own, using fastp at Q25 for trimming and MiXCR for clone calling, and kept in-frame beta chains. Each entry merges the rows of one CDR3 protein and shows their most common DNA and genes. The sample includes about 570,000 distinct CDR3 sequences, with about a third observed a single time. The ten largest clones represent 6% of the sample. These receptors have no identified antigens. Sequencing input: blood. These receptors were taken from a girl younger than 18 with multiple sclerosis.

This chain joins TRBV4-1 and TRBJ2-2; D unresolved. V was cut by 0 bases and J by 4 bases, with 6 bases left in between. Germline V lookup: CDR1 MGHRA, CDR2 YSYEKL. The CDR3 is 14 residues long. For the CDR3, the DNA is TGCGCCAGCAGCCAAGAGACGGTCACCGGGGAGCTGTTTTTT. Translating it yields CASSQETVTGELFF.

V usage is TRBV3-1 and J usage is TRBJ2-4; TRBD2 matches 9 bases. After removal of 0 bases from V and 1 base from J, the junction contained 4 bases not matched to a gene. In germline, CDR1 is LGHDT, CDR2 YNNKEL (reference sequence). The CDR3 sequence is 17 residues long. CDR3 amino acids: CASSQDSLAGAKNIQYF. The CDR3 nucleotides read TGTGCCAGCAGCCAAGACAGCCTAGCGGGGGCCAAAAACATTCAGTACTTC.

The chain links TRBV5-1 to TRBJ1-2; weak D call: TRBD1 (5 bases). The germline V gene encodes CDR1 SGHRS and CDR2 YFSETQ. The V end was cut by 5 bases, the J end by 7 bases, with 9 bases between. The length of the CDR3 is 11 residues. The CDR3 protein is CASRGDGGYTF. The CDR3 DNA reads TGCGCCAGCAGGGGGGACGGTGGCTACACCTTC.

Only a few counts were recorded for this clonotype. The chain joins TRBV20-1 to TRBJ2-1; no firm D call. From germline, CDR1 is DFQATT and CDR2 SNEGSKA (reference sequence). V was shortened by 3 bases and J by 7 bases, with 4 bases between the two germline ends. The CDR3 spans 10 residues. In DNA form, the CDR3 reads TGCAGTGCTAGGTTAAATGAGCAGTTCTTC. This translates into CSARLNEQFF.

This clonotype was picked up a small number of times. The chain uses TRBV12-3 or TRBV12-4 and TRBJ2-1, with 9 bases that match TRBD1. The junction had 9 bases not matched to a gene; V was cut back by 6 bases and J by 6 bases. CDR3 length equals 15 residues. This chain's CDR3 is CASSPNRGLGNEQFF. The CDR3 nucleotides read TGTGCCAGCAGCCCAAACAGGGGGCTTGGCAATGAGCAGTTCTTC.

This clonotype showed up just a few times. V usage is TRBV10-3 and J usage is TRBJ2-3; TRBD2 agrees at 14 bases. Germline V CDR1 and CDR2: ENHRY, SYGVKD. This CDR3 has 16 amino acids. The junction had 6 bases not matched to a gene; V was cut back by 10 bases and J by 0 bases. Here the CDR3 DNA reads TGTGCCAGCGGGACTAGCGGGGGATCTAGCACAGATACGCAGTATTTT. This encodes CASGTSGGSSTDTQYF.

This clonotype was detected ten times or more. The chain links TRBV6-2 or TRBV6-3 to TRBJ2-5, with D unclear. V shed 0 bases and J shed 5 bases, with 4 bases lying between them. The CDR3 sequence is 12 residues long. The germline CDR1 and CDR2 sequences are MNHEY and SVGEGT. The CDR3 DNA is TGTGCCAGCAGTTACTCGTGGGAGACCCAGTACTTC. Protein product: CASSYSWETQYF.

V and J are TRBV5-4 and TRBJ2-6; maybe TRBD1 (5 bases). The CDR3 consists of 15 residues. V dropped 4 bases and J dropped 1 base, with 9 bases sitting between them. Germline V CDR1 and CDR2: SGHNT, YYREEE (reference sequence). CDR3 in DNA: TGTGCCAGCAGCACAGGAAGGTCTGGGGCCAACGTCCTGACTTTC. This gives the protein CASSTGRSGANVLTF.

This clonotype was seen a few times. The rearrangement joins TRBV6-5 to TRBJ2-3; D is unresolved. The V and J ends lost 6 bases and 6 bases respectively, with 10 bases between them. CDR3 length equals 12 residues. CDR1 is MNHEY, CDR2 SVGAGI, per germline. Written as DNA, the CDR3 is TGTGCCAGCAGCAGAACCAGGGATACGCAGTATTTT. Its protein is CASSRTRDTQYF.

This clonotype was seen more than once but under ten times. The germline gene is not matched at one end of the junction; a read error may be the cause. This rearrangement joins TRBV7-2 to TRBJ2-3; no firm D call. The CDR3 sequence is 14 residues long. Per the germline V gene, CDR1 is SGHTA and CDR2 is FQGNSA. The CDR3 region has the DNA TGTGCCAGTAGCTTAGATGCGGTCCGAGATACGCAGTATTTT. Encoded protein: CASSLDAVRDTQYF.

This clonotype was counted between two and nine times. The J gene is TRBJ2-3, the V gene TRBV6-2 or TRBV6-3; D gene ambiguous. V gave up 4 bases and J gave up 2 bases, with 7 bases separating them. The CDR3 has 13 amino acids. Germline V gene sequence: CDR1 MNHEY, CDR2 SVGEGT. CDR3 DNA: TGTGCCAGCAGTTGGCGGTTCACAGATACGCAGTATTTT. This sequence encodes CASSWRFTDTQYF.

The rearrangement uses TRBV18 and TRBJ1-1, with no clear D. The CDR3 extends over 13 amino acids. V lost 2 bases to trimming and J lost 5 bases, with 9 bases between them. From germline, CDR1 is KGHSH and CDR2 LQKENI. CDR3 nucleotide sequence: TGTGCCAGCTCACCAGGGAGTGGGACTGAAGCTTTCTTT. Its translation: CASSPGSGTEAFF.

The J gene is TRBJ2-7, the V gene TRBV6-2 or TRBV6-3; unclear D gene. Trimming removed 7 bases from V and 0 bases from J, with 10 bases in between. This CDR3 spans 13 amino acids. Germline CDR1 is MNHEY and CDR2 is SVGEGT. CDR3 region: CASTVLGSYEQYF. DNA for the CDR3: TGTGCCAGCACTGTTTTGGGCTCCTACGAGCAGTACTTC.

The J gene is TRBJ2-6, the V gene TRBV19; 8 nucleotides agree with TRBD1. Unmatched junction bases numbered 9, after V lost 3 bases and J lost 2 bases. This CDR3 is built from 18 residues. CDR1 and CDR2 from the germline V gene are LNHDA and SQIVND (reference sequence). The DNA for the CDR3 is TGTGCCAGTAGTATCAGGACAGGGCGAACGACTGGGGCCAACGTCCTGACTTTC. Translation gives CASSIRTGRTTGANVLTF.